This TCR beta chain was observed in a study of T cell repertoires in cytomegalovirus infection. In the study overall: Matching HLA type and CMV infection were both indicated by public TCR beta signatures. Study conclusions and caveats: Pooled public TCR beta family frequency picked out CMV carriers with the relevant HLA.

The CDR3 is 12 amino acids. Germline V gives CDR1 MGHRA, CDR2 YSYEKL. Trimming took 3 bases from V and 8 from J; bases not matched to a gene: 3. Of note for this clonotype: Its antigen is unknown.

One entry per CDR3 protein results from TCRdb running MiXCR on the reads. The sample has approximately 300,000 distinct CDR3 sequences, just under 30% seen once. The sequencing used cultured PBMCs, collected from culture after CMV antigen stimulation. The origin of this receptor is a human donor in good health (CMV status not recorded). Some clones in this sample may be carry-over from other donors' samples. The V and J genes are TRBV4-1 and TRBJ1-2, with 7 bases matching TRBD1. The CDR3 sequence is CASSHDREGYTF. The DNA for the CDR3 is TGCGCCAGCAGCCACGACAGGGAGGGCTACACCTTC.